This T cell receptor beta chain is drawn from a study of blood T cell repertoires in COVID-19. Across the whole study: The cDNA or gDNA used as material had been derived from T cells, B-cell-depleted T cells, or PBMCs.

The V gene's germline CDR1 is SGHAT and CDR2 FQNNGV. The CDR3 is made up of 16 amino acids. Between the trimmed V and J ends, which lost 1 base and 1 base, there was a span of 13 bases. The Seattle patients, enrolled during active infection, were followed longitudinally. Measured with immunoSEQ multiplex PCR; TCRdb has only the in-frame clones, and not every one. This table holds approximately 500,000 clones, about 88% found once. V is TRBV11-2 and J is TRBJ1-1; the D gene is possibly TRBD1 (5 bases). This clonotype originated in a woman in her 50s with COVID-19, enrolled during active disease. Sample: peripheral blood. CDR3 DNA sequence: TGTGCCAGCAGCTTAGTAGGGCAGGGAGGGAACACTGAAGCTTTCTTT. The encoded protein is CASSLVGQGGNTEAFF.